The 9 T cell receptor beta chains below come from one sample, sequenced in a study (dated by TCRdb to between 2015 and 2016). Receptor amplification or capture employed RT-PCR. Sequencing was performed on an Illumina MiSeq. The raw public data were reprocessed by TCRdb itself: fastp quality trimming at Q25, MiXCR clonotype calling, in-frame beta chains only. CDR3 protein duplicates are merged, each entry listing the most common genes and DNA. The sample includes 650,000 to 800,000 distinct CDR3 sequences, with approximately 14% observed a single time. The ten largest clones take up just over 3.5% of the sample. Material: memory CD4+ T cells from blood. Receptors originate from a female donor in good health, serving as a healthy control.

The chain employs TRBV6-6 and TRBJ1-4, with a weak D call TRBD1 (6 bases). Germline CDR1 is MNHNY and CDR2 is SVGAGI (reference sequence). Trimming pared 6 bases from V and 8 bases from J, leaving 13 bases between. The CDR3 extends over 13 amino acids. CDR3 protein: CASSRQENEKLFF. The DNA of the CDR3 is TGTGCCAGCAGCCGACAGGAGAACGAAAAACTGTTTTTT.

This clonotype was detected a few times. CDR3 in amino acids: CASSPNLPRANEKLFF. The CDR3 DNA reads as TGTGCCAGCTCACCAAATCTGCCTAGGGCTAATGAAAAACTGTTTTTT. This chain uses TRBV18 with TRBJ1-4; D is undetermined. Germline loops: CDR1 KGHSH, CDR2 LQKENI. Deletions cut 2 bases from V and 3 bases from J, with 13 bases between. This CDR3 has 16 residues. Based on the CDR3 plus reference TRBV18 and TRBJ1-4, the full variable domain is NAGVMQNPRHLVRRRGQEARLRCSPMKGHSHVYWYRQLPEEGLKFMVYLQKENIIDESGMPKERFSAEFPKEGPSILRIQQVVRGDSAAYFCASSPNLPRANEKLFFGSGTQLSVL.

This clonotype was observed a handful of times. The CDR3 region has the DNA TGTGCCAGCAGTTTATTCACACCCACCGAAACTGAAGCTTTCTTT. Translation gives CASSLFTPTETEAFF. The chain joins TRBV12-3 or TRBV12-4 to TRBJ1-1; no clear D gene. The V end lost 2 bases, the J end lost 5 bases, and 15 bases lay between the germline ends. The length of the CDR3 is 15 residues.

This clonotype was counted ten times or more. The chain has TRBV5-1 and TRBJ2-3; TRBD1 matches at 9 bases. The length of the CDR3 is 16 residues. From germline, CDR1 is SGHRS and CDR2 YFSETQ. With V trimmed by 1 base and J by 3 bases, 6 bases remained unmatched. The DNA of the CDR3 is TGCGCCAGCAGCTTGTCCCACGGGACAGGGACAGATACGCAGTATTTT. Translation: CASSLSHGTGTDTQYF.

The V gene is TRBV18, the J gene TRBJ1-5; D is unclear. Germline V CDR1 and CDR2: KGHSH, LQKENI. The CDR3 spans 13 residues. The V and J ends lost 5 bases and 4 bases respectively, with 9 bases between them. CDR3 sequence reads: CASSGEQNQPQHF. The CDR3 nucleotides are TGTGCCAGCTCAGGAGAACAAAATCAGCCCCAGCATTTT.

This clonotype showed up many times. The V and J genes are TRBV20-1 and TRBJ2-7; TRBD2 agrees at 7 bases. The germline CDR1 and CDR2 sequences are DFQATT and SNEGSKA (reference sequence). The J segment lost 6 bases and the V segment lost 5 bases, leaving 16 bases of the junction unmatched. The length of the CDR3 is 15 residues. The chain's CDR3 is CSAYLTGGGGPEQYF. DNA of the CDR3: TGCAGTGCTTATCTAACGGGAGGAGGAGGTCCCGAGCAGTACTTC.

This clonotype was seen at least ten times. The chain uses TRBV18 and TRBJ2-3; TRBD1 is a possible D gene (6 bases). Germline CDR1 and CDR2: KGHSH and LQKENI. Deletions cut 5 bases from V and 6 bases from J, with 12 bases between. This CDR3 spans 13 amino acids. Written as DNA, the CDR3 is TGTGCCAGCTCATATAACCAGGGGGATACGCAGTATTTT. This sequence encodes CASSYNQGDTQYF. Combining the CDR3 with reference TRBV18 and TRBJ2-3 gives the whole variable domain NAGVMQNPRHLVRRRGQEARLRCSPMKGHSHVYWYRQLPEEGLKFMVYLQKENIIDESGMPKERFSAEFPKEGPSILRIQQVVRGDSAAYFCASSYNQGDTQYFGPGTRLTVL.

This clonotype was observed a few times. The chain links TRBV9 to TRBJ2-3; 7 bases are a match to TRBD1. Germline V gives CDR1 SGDLS, CDR2 YYNGEE. The CDR3 extends over 14 amino acids. The V gene end was trimmed by 3 bases and the J gene end by 4 bases; junction bases not matched to a gene: 5. Here the CDR3 reads CASSDRGAADTQYF. The CDR3 DNA sequence: TGTGCCAGCAGCGACAGGGGCGCCGCAGATACGCAGTATTTT.

This clonotype was seen many times. This rearrangement joins TRBV4-3 to TRBJ2-7; 7 nucleotides line up with TRBD2. With V trimmed by 4 bases and J by 0 bases, 6 bases remained unmatched. The CDR3 runs to 15 residues. CDR1 is LGHNA and CDR2 is YSLEER in the germline V gene. CDR3 sequence (DNA): TGCGCCAGCAGCCTCGGGACTACCTACTCCTACGAGCAGTACTTC. This translates into CASSLGTTYSYEQYF.